This TCR beta chain derives from a study of Graves' ophthalmopathy and Graves' hyperthyroidism. Transcripts of RNA were the source for amplifying TCR beta CDR3 regions. The first-round RT-PCR employed HTBI primers together with the Qiagen OneStep RT-PCR kit. A multiplex PCR was then performed as the second round. MiXCR, applied by TCRdb to the multiplex PCR reads, yields one record per CDR3 protein. The sample has some 750,000 distinct CDR3 sequences, 40% seen once. This clonotype occurred many times. The clonotype originates from an adult man with Graves' ophthalmopathy. Sequences were obtained from peripheral blood.

For the CDR3, the DNA is TGTGCCACCAGTGATGTTAGCGGGAGGGGGAACACCGGGGAGCTGTTTTTT. This codes for CATSDVSGRGNTGELFF. The chain links TRBV24-1 to TRBJ2-2; 11 bases align to TRBD2. Germline loops: CDR1 KGHDR, CDR2 SFDVKD. This CDR3 spans 17 amino acids. Trimming at V came to 3 bases and at J to 1 base, leaving 3 bases not matched to a gene.